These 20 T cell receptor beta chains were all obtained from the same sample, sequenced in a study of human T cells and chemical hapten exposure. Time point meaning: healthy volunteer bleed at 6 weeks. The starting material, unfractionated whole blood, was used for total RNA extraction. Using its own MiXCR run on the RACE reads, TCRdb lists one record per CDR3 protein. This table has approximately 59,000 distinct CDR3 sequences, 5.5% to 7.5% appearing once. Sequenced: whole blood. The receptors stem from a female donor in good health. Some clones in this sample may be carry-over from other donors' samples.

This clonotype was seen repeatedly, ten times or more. This CDR3 is CSAGSRRGTEAFF. For the CDR3, the DNA is TGCAGTGCTGGGTCCCGACGGGGCACTGAAGCTTTCTTT. This sequence joins TRBV20-1 and TRBJ1-1; D is undetermined. Germline V gene sequence: CDR1 DFQATT, CDR2 SNEGSKA (reference sequence). Trimming removed 5 bases at V and 4 bases at J, with 14 bases between. The CDR3 totals 13 residues.

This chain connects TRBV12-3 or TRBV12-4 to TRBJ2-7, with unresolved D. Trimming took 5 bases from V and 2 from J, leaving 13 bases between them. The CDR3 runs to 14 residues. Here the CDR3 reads CASSPRVDTYEQYF. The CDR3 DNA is TGTGCCAGCAGTCCCCGCGTCGATACCTACGAGCAGTACTTC.

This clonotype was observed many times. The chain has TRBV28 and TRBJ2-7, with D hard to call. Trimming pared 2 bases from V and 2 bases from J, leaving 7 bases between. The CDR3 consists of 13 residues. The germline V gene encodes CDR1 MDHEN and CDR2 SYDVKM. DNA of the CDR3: TGTGCCAGCAGTTTAAGGCAAACCTACGAGCAGTACTTC. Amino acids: CASSLRQTYEQYF.

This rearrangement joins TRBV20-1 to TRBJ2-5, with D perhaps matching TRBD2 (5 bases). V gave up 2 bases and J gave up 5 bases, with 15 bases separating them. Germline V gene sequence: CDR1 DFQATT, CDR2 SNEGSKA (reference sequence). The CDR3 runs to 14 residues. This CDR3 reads CSARYGLRGETQYF. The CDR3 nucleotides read TGCAGTGCTAGATACGGCCTAAGAGGGGAGACCCAGTACTTC.

CDR3 residues: CASSSSGVVNVLTF. As DNA, the CDR3 is TGTGCCAGCAGTTCCTCCGGGGTGGTGAACGTCCTGACTTTC. J is TRBJ2-6 and V is TRBV12-3 or TRBV12-4; weak D call: TRBD2 (5 bases). Trimming cost V 4 bases and J 10 bases, with 14 bases left between them. The CDR3 extends over 14 amino acids.

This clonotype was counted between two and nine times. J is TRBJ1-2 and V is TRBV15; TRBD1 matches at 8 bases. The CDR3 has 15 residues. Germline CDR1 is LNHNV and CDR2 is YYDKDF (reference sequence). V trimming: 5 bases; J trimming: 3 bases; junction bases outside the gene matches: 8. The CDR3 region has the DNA TGTGCCACCAGCGCACCAGGGGGCGCGGACTATGGCTACACCTTC. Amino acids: CATSAPGGADYGYTF.

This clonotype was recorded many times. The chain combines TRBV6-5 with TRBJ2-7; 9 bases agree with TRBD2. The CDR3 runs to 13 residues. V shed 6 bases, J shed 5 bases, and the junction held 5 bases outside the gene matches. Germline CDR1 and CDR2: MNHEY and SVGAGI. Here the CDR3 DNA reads TGTGCCAGCAGAGGTAGCGGGAGACACGAGCAGTACTTC. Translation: CASRGSGRHEQYF.

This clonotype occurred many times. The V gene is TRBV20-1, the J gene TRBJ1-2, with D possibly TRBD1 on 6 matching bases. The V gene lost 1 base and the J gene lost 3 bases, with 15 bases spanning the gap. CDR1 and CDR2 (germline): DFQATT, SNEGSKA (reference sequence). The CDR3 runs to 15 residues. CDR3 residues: CSARGTGQNHYGYTF. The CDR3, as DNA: TGCAGTGCTAGAGGCACAGGGCAAAATCACTATGGCTACACCTTC.

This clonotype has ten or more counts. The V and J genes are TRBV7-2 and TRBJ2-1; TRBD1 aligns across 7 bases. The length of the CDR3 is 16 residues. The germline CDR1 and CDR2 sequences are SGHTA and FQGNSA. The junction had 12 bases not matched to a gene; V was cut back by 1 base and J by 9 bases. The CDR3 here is CASSLGSTTGAGEQFF. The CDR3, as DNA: TGTGCCAGCAGCTTAGGGTCGACTACAGGGGCGGGTGAGCAGTTCTTC.

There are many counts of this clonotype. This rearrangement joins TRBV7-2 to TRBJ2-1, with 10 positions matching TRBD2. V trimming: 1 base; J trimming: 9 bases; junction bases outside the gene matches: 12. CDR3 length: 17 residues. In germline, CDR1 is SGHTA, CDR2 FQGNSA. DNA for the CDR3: TGTGCCAGCAGCTTAGATCGACCCCTAAGCGGGGGGGGTGAGCAGTTCTTC. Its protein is CASSLDRPLSGGGEQFF.

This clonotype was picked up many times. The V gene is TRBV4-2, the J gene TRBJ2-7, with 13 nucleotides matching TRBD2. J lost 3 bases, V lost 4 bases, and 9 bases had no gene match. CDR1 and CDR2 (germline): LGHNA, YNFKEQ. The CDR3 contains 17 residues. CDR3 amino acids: CASSLQSGTSGIYEQYF. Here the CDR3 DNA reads TGTGCCAGCAGCCTACAGTCGGGGACTAGCGGGATCTACGAGCAGTACTTC.

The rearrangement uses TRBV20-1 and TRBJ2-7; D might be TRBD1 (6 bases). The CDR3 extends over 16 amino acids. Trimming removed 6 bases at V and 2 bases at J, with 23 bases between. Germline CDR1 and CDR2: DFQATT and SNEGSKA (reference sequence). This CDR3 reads CSASLFGDTKTYEQYF. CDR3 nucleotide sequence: TGCAGTGCCTCGCTATTCGGGGACACCAAAACCTACGAGCAGTACTTC.

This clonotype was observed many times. In nucleotides, the CDR3 is TGCAGCGTTGTTCCAGCGGGAGGCCCCAATGAGCAGTTCTTC. It translates to CSVVPAGGPNEQFF. The J gene is TRBJ2-1, the V gene TRBV29-1; 9 positions match TRBD2. The germline V gene encodes CDR1 SQVTM and CDR2 ANQGSEA. This CDR3 is built from 14 residues. V was pared by 4 bases and J by 6 bases, with 7 bases of the junction left unmatched.

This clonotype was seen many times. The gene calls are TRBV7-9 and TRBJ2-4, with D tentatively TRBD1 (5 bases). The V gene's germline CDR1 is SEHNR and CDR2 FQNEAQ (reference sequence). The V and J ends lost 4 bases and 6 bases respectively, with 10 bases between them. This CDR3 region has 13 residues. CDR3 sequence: CASSSWTRNIQYF. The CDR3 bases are TGTGCCAGCAGCTCCTGGACAAGAAACATTCAGTACTTC.

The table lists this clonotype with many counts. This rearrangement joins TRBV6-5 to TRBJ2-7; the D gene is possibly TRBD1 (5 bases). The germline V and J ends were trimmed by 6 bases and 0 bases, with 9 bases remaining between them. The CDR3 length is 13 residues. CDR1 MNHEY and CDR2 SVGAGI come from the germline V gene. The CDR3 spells CASRTENSYEQYF. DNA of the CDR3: TGTGCCAGCAGGACAGAAAACTCCTACGAGCAGTACTTC.

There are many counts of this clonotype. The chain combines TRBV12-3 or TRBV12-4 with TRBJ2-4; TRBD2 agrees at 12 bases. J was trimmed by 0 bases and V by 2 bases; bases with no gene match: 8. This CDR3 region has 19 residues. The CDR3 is CASSLSSSGRVLAKNIQYF. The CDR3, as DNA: TGTGCCAGCAGTTTATCGTCTAGCGGGAGGGTCCTAGCCAAAAACATTCAGTACTTC.

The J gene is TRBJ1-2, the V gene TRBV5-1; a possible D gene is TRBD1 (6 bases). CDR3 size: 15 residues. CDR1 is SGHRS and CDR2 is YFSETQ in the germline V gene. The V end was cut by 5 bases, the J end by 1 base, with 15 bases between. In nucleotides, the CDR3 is TGCGCCAGCAGTTTGACCGGACAGCTTAACTATGGCTACACCTTC. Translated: CASSLTGQLNYGYTF. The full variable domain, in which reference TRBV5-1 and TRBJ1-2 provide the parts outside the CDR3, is KAGVTQTPRYLIKTRGQQVTLSCSPISGHRSVSWYQQTPGQGLQFLFEYFSETQRNKGNFPGRFSGRQFSNSRSEMNVSTLELGDSALYLCASSLTGQLNYGYTFGSGTRLTVV.

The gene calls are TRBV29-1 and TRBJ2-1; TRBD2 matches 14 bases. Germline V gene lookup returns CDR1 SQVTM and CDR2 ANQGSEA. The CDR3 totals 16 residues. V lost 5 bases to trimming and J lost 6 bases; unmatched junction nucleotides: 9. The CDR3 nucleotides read TGCAGCGTTACGACGGGACTAGCGGGAGTATCCAATGAGCAGTTCTTC. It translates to CSVTTGLAGVSNEQFF.

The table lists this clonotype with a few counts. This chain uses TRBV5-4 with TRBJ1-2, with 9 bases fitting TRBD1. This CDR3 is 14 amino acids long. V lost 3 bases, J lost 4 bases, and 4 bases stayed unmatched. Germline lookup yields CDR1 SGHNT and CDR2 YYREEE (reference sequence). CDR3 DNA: TGTGCCAGCAGCTCCGGGACAGGGACCTATGGCTACACCTTC. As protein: CASSSGTGTYGYTF.

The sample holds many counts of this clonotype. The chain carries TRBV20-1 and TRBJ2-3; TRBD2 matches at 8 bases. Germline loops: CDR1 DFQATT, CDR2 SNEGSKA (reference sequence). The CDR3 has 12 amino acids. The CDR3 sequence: CATGGPTDTQYF. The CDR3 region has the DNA TGCGCGACGGGAGGGCCGACAGATACGCAGTATTTT.